This T cell receptor beta chain was recorded in a study of blood T cell repertoires in COVID-19. On the study more broadly: In each case, the material was cDNA or gDNA derived from T cells, B-cell-depleted T cells, or PBMCs.

Data came from immunoSEQ multiplex PCR; TCRdb stores just in-frame clones and leaves some out. The data hold under 150,000 clones, with 70% to 90% observed a single time. The V end was cut by 3 bases, the J end by 4 bases, with 14 bases between. Germline assignment: CDR1 SEHNR and CDR2 FQNEAQ (reference sequence). The CDR3 runs 15 residues. The receptor comes from a woman in her 50s with acute or convalescent COVID-19. Source material: peripheral blood. The chain combines TRBV7-9 with TRBJ2-3; D perhaps matches TRBD2 (7 bases). CDR3 sequence (DNA): TGTGCCAGCAGCTTTGAGGGGGGGCAGGCAGATACGCAGTATTTT. The encoded protein is CASSFEGGQADTQYF.